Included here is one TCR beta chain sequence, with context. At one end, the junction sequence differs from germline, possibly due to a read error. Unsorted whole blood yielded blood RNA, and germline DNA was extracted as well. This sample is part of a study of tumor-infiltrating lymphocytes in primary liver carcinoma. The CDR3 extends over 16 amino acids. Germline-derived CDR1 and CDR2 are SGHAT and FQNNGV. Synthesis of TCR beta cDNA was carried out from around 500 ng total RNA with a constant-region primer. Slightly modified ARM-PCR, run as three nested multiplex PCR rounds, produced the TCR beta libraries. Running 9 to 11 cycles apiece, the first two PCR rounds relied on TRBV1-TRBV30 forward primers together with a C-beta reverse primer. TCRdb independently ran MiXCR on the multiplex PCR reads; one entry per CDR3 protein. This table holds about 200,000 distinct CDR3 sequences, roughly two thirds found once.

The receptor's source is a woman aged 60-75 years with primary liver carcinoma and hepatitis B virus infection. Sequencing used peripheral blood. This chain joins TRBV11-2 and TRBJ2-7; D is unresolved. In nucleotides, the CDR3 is TGTGCCAGCACCAAGACAACGTTGTGGGCCAGGAACGAGGAGTACTTC. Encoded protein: CASTKTTLWARNEEYF. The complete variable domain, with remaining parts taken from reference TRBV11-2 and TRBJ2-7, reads EAGVAQSPRYKIIEKRQSVAFWCNPISGHATLYWYQQILGQGPKLLIQFQNNGVVDDSQLPKDRFSAERLKGVDSTLKIQPAKLEDSAVYLCASTKTTLWARNEEYFGPGTRLTVT.